A selection of T cell receptor beta chains follows, all from one sample in a study of glioma-infiltrating T cells after dendritic cell vaccination. TCRdb keeps only in-frame clones here, not all; method: immunoSEQ multiplex PCR. The sample has nearly 85,000 clones, roughly 90% seen once. Specimen: blood, collected before dendritic cell vaccination. These receptors originate from a human donor with glioblastoma. Both conserved end residues are part of each CDR3. Each record gives: V gene, clone size, D gene, J gene, CDR3 protein, CDR3 DNA. D genes are given only for firm matches. Clone size is stated in some rows and not others, as once, few, many or a class when expanded.

>TRBV7-8|NA|NA|TRBJ1-1
CASYGTGMNTEAFF
TGTGCCAGCTATGGTACGGGAATGAACACTGAAGCTTTCTTT
>TRBV19|NA|TRBD1|TRBJ1-6
CASSTEGQGNSPLHF
TGTGCCAGTAGTACCGAGGGACAGGGGAATTCACCCCTCCACTTT
>TRBV5-1|NA|TRBD2|TRBJ2-1
CASSSTSGRFNEQFF
TGCGCCAGCAGCTCAACTAGCGGGAGATTCAATGAGCAGTTCTTC
>TRBV6-6|NA|TRBD1|TRBJ1-1
CASRPGTGRYTEAFF
TGTGCCAGCCGTCCCGGGACAGGGAGGTACACTGAAGCTTTCTTT
>TRBV30|NA|TRBD2|TRBJ2-1
CAWSPTSGGYNEQFF
TGTGCCTGGAGTCCGACTAGCGGGGGCTACAATGAGCAGTTCTTC
>TRBV6-5|NA|NA|TRBJ2-6
CASYSAGANVLTF
TGTGCCAGTTATAGTGCTGGGGCCAACGTCCTGACTTTC
>TRBV27|NA|NA|TRBJ1-5
CASSFGGGASNQPQHF
TGTGCCAGCAGTTTCGGTGGAGGAGCTAGCAATCAGCCCCAGCATTTT
>TRBV2|few|TRBD2|TRBJ2-1
CASSEAREEQDNEQFF
TGTGCCAGCAGTGAAGCGCGGGAGGAACAGGACAATGAGCAGTTCTTC
>TRBV6-1|NA|NA|TRBJ1-1
CASSVSPRAFF
TGTGCCAGCAGTGTATCCCCACGGGCTTTCTTT
>TRBV11-3|few|TRBD2|TRBJ2-7
CASRDVGTSGRYEQYF
TGTGCCAGCAGAGACGTCGGGACTAGCGGTCGCTACGAGCAGTACTTC
>TRBV6-5|NA|NA|TRBJ1-2
CASTGGLTYGYTF
TGTGCCAGCACAGGAGGTCTTACCTATGGCTACACCTTC
>TRBV4-1|NA|TRBD1|TRBJ2-7
CASSQDWTGELREQYF
TGCGCCAGCAGCCAAGATTGGACAGGGGAATTACGGGAGCAGTACTTC
>TRBV10-2|NA|TRBD2|TRBJ2-1
CASSESASGGDNEQFF
TGCGCCAGCAGTGAGTCGGCCAGCGGGGGGGATAATGAGCAGTTCTTC
>TRBV21-1|NA|NA|TRBJ2-7
CAIISDRVGYEQYF
TGTGCCATCATTTCCGACAGGGTCGGTTACGAGCAGTACTTC
>TRBV9|NA|TRBD2|TRBJ2-2
CASSVLLAGAGNTGELFF
TGTGCCAGCAGCGTATTGCTAGCGGGGGCGGGGAACACCGGGGAGCTGTTTTTT
>TRBV19|once|NA|TRBJ1-1
CASSMLRDTEAFF
TGTGCCAGTAGTATGCTCCGAGATACTGAAGCTTTCTTT
>TRBV5-1|NA|NA|TRBJ1-5
CASSLEGGQPQHF
TGCGCCAGCAGCTTGGAGGGAGGTCAGCCCCAGCATTTT
>TRBV7-2|NA|TRBD2|TRBJ2-3
CASSTLAGVTDTQYF
TGTGCCAGCAGCACACTAGCGGGAGTTACAGATACGCAGTATTTT
>TRBV5-4|NA|NA|TRBJ2-7
CASSLASGISYEQYF
TGTGCCAGCAGCTTGGCGTCAGGGATCTCCTACGAGCAGTACTTC
>TRBV14|NA|NA|TRBJ2-3
CASSQDPTWDMADF
TGTGCCAGCAGCCAAGATCCTACCTGGGACATGGCCGATTTT
>TRBV21-1|NA|NA|TRBJ1-4
CASSDRDSKNEKLFF
TGTGCCAGCAGCGACCGGGACAGCAAAAATGAAAAACTGTTTTTT
>TRBV5-5|NA|TRBD1|TRBJ1-2
CASSPDAGGVRYGYTF
TGTGCCAGCAGCCCCGATGCAGGGGGCGTACGCTATGGCTACACCTTC
>TRBV5-1|NA|TRBD1|TRBJ2-3
CASSLDRAITDTQYF
TGCGCCAGCAGCCTTGACAGGGCAATCACAGATACGCAGTATTTT
>TRBV18|once|TRBD1|TRBJ2-7
CASSQGTGGSYEQYF
TGTGCCAGCTCACAAGGGACAGGGGGCTCCTACGAGCAGTACTTC